What follows are 20 T cell receptor beta chains derived from one specimen sequenced in a study of glioma-infiltrating T cells. Using RNA template, CDR3s of TCR alpha and beta were amplified with iRepertoire arm-PCR. One entry per CDR3 protein, called by TCRdb with MiXCR from the multiplex PCR reads. The sample yields 300,000 to 450,000 distinct CDR3 sequences, 35% to 45% seen once. The sample comprised glioma tissue, nonneoplastic brain tissue, or PBMCs (not recorded which). The source is a human donor with low-grade glioma or glioblastoma, undergoing nonglioma brain surgery, or in good health (not recorded which).

Comments on this clonotype: A read error may account for a junction end that differs from germline. J is TRBJ2-7 and V is TRBV20-1; unclear D gene. Germline V gene lookup returns CDR1 DFQATT and CDR2 SNEGSKA (reference sequence). The CDR3 loop spans 16 amino acids. CDR3 residues: CSARGSEMEFAYKQYF. For the CDR3, the DNA is TGCAGTGCTAGAGGGTCCGAGATGGAATTCGCCTACAAGCAGTACTTC.

The J gene is TRBJ1-2, the V gene TRBV19, with 7 positions matching TRBD1. Trimming took 2 bases from V and 7 from J; bases not matched to a gene: 4. CDR1 and CDR2 from the germline V gene are LNHDA and SQIVND (reference sequence). The CDR3 spans 13 residues. CDR3 residues: CASSINRGSGYTF. CDR3 DNA: TGTGCCAGTAGTATAAACAGGGGTTCTGGCTACACCTTC.

To note about this clonotype: A read error may explain this, as a much larger clone is one base away. The chain employs TRBV20-1 and TRBJ2-1; D is possibly TRBD1 or TRBD2 (6 bases each). The V and J ends lost 2 bases and 8 bases respectively, with 10 bases between them. The germline V gene has CDR1 DFQATT and CDR2 SNEGSKA (reference sequence). CDR3 length equals 12 residues. The CDR3 bases are TGCAGTGCTAGACCCGGGGGCCATGAGCAGTTCTTC. Translation gives CSARPGGHEQFF.

This clonotype appeared a few times. The chain is built from TRBV7-9 and TRBJ2-5, with 7 nucleotides matching TRBD2. Germline CDR1 and CDR2: SEHNR and FQNEAQ (reference sequence). The CDR3 sequence is 15 residues long. V shed 5 bases and J 3 bases; nucleotides not matched to a gene: 9. The CDR3 region is CASSRRDYIKETQYF. The CDR3 nucleotides read TGTGCCAGCAGCCGCCGGGACTACATAAAAGAGACCCAGTACTTC.

The genes are TRBV15 and TRBJ2-1, with D tentatively TRBD2 (6 bases). The V gene's germline CDR1 is LNHNV and CDR2 YYDKDF (reference sequence). The CDR3 has 17 amino acids. V lost 3 bases, J lost 6 bases, and 21 bases lay in between. The chain's CDR3 is CATSRRLGGDLANEQFF. The CDR3 DNA is TGTGCCACCAGCAGGAGACTCGGGGGTGATCTTGCCAATGAGCAGTTCTTC. The full variable domain, with the rest looked up from reference TRBV15 and TRBJ2-1, is DAMVIQNPRYQVTQFGKPVTLSCSQTLNHNVMYWYQQKSSQAPKLLFHYYDKDFNNEADTPDNFQSRRPNTSFCFLDIRSPGLGDTAMYLCATSRRLGGDLANEQFFGPGTRLTVL.

This clonotype was seen many times. J is TRBJ2-7 and V is TRBV20-1; possible D gene TRBD2, 6 bases. CDR3 length: 12 amino acids. Germline CDR1 DFQATT, CDR2 SNEGSKA (reference sequence). The V gene lost 5 bases and the J gene lost 10 bases, with 18 bases spanning the gap. The CDR3 DNA reads as TGCAGTGCTGAGCCCGGGAGATCGGAACAGTACTTC. Protein: CSAEPGRSEQYF.

In its sample, this clonotype was seen many times. The rearrangement joins TRBV20-1 to TRBJ2-4, with D hard to call. The V and J ends lost 2 bases and 9 bases respectively, with 8 bases between them. Germline CDR1 and CDR2: DFQATT and SNEGSKA (reference sequence). The CDR3 runs 11 residues. CDR3 sequence: CSARIPSIQYF. The DNA of the CDR3 is TGCAGTGCTAGAATCCCCAGCATTCAGTACTTC.

Of note for this clonotype: This may be a read error: a much more frequent sequence differs by one nucleotide. The rearrangement links TRBV27 to TRBJ2-3, with no clear D. The germline V gene encodes CDR1 MNHEY and CDR2 SMNVEV (reference sequence). The CDR3 is made up of 13 amino acids. Trimming took off 2 bases at V and 2 bases at J, with 5 bases between the two ends. CDR3 sequence (DNA): TGTGCCAGCAGTTTACTCCTCACAGATACGCAGTATTTT. Residues: CASSLLLTDTQYF.

The CDR3 DNA reads TGCGCCAGCAGTGACAGACAGGGTCCCTACGAGCAGTACTTC. Amino acids: CASSDRQGPYEQYF. The chain joins TRBV10-2 to TRBJ2-7; 7 nucleotides agree with TRBD1. The V gene end was trimmed by 3 bases and the J gene end by 2 bases; junction bases not matched to a gene: 4. Per germline, CDR1 WSHSY and CDR2 SAAADI. The CDR3 extends over 14 amino acids.

This clonotype was counted between two and nine times. The chain uses TRBV20-1 and TRBJ1-3; 7 bases are shared with TRBD1. The CDR3 spans 15 residues. Unmatched junction bases numbered 9, after V lost 0 bases and J lost 7 bases. Looked up from germline, CDR1 is DFQATT and CDR2 is SNEGSKA (reference sequence). The CDR3 sequence is CSARDLRTGENTIYF. The CDR3 nucleotides read TGCAGTGCTAGAGATCTAAGAACAGGGGAGAACACCATATATTTT.

This clonotype was detected many times. The chain employs TRBV6-1 and TRBJ1-1; D unclear. Per germline, CDR1 MNHNS and CDR2 SASEGT. There are 14 residues in the CDR3. The V and J ends lost 6 bases and 3 bases respectively, with 14 bases between them. The DNA for the CDR3 is TGTGCCAGCAGCGAGGACCGAGGAGACACTGAAGCTTTCTTT. Amino acids: CASSEDRGDTEAFF.

This clonotype was observed a few times. The chain has TRBV19 and TRBJ2-3; 10 nucleotides line up with TRBD2. V dropped 7 bases and J dropped 6; count of bases not matched to a gene: 7. This CDR3 contains 14 residues. The germline CDR1 and CDR2 sequences are LNHDA and SQIVND (reference sequence). The CDR3 nucleotides are TGTGCCAGTACCACGGGACTAGCGTCCGATACGCAGTATTTT. This codes for CASTTGLASDTQYF. Together with reference TRBV19 and TRBJ2-3, the CDR3 gives the full variable domain: DGGITQSPKYLFRKEGQNVTLSCEQNLNHDAMYWYRQDPGQGLRLIYYSQIVNDFQKGDIAEGYSVSREKKESFPLTVTSAQKNPTAFYLCASTTGLASDTQYFGPGTRLTVL.

The chain recombines TRBV19 with TRBJ1-2, with a possible D match to TRBD1 (5 bases). The germline V gene encodes CDR1 LNHDA and CDR2 SQIVND (reference sequence). The V and J ends lost 8 bases and 8 bases respectively, with 24 bases between them. The CDR3 is 15 amino acids. CDR3 region: CASRPMWRSPGGYTF. The CDR3 region has the DNA TGTGCCAGTCGTCCCATGTGGAGGTCTCCAGGGGGCTACACCTTC.

The CDR3 region has the DNA TGCAGTGCTAGAGATCAGTCCGCGGGAGGCTACGAGCAGTACTTC. Encoded protein: CSARDQSAGGYEQYF. V and J are TRBV20-1 and TRBJ2-7; TRBD2 agrees at 8 bases. This CDR3 is 15 amino acids long. The J segment lost 3 bases and the V segment lost 0 bases, leaving 7 bases of the junction unmatched. Germline CDR1 is DFQATT and CDR2 is SNEGSKA (reference sequence).

This clonotype was seen a handful of times. V is TRBV20-1 and J is TRBJ2-7; TRBD1 might be the D (6 bases). This CDR3 comprises 14 residues. Trimming stripped 0 bases from V and 4 bases from J, with 13 bases between. Germline CDR1 is DFQATT and CDR2 is SNEGSKA (reference sequence). The CDR3 reads CSARDRQGFYEQYF. The CDR3 coding sequence is TGCAGTGCTAGAGATAGGCAGGGGTTTTACGAGCAGTACTTC.

This clonotype was seen more than once but under ten times. The chain couples TRBV25-1 to TRBJ2-1, with 9 bases aligning to TRBD1. This CDR3 spans 15 amino acids. The germline V gene has CDR1 MGHDK and CDR2 SYGVNS. V shed 6 bases and J 0 bases; nucleotides not matched to a gene: 3. The CDR3 spells CASSLTGGSYNEQFF. CDR3 nucleotide sequence: TGTGCCAGCAGCTTGACAGGGGGCTCCTACAATGAGCAGTTCTTC.

At least ten counts were recorded for this clonotype. The chain carries TRBV7-2 and TRBJ1-5; D is possibly TRBD1 (5 bases). This CDR3 has 14 amino acids. The V end was cut by 2 bases, the J end by 6 bases, with 11 bases between. In germline, CDR1 is SGHTA, CDR2 FQGNSA. In DNA, the CDR3 is TGTGCCAGCAGCTTAAGGGACTTCGGTCAGCCCCAGCATTTT. Its protein is CASSLRDFGQPQHF.

As regards this clonotype: This sequence may be a read error, since a much larger clone differs from it by one base. The rearrangement links TRBV20-1 to TRBJ1-5; TRBD1 matches 7 bases. Per germline, CDR1 DFQATT and CDR2 SNEGSKA (reference sequence). This CDR3 region has 12 residues. CDR3: CGARGDRSSQHF. The DNA for the CDR3 is TGCGGTGCTAGGGGGGACAGATCATCCCAGCATTTT.

This clonotype was counted a single time. The rearrangement links TRBV14 to TRBJ2-7; TRBD1 or TRBD2 may be the D gene (5 bases each). The CDR3 is 16 residues long. The germline V gene has CDR1 SGHDN and CDR2 FVKESK. The V and J ends lost 2 bases and 3 bases respectively, with 17 bases between them. The CDR3 nucleotides read TGTGCCAGCAGCCAATATTGGGGACCGAGGAACTACGAGCAGTACTTC. Protein product: CASSQYWGPRNYEQYF.

This clonotype was seen ten or more times. The rearrangement joins TRBV20-1 to TRBJ1-5, with D uncertain. Per germline, CDR1 DFQATT and CDR2 SNEGSKA (reference sequence). Trimming pared 0 bases from V and 2 bases from J, leaving 5 bases between. The CDR3 sequence is 13 residues long. This chain's CDR3 is CSARDKGNQPQHF. The CDR3, as DNA: TGCAGTGCTAGAGATAAGGGCAATCAGCCCCAGCATTTT.